A selection of T cell receptor beta chains follows, all from one sample in a study of breast tumors, draining lymph nodes, adjacent tissues. TCRdb analysed the multiplex PCR reads with MiXCR anew, one entry per CDR3 protein. The sample has 12,000 or so distinct CDR3 sequences; 53% are singletons. The specimen sequenced was breast tumor tissue. Every receptor here comes from a female donor with breast cancer. Some clones in this sample may be carry-over from other donors' samples. Both conserved end residues are part of each CDR3. The D gene is left open where the match is weak. A clone size is listed for some rows: how often the clone was seen (once, few, many), or a class if it is expanded.

d_call,v_call,j_call,clone_size,cdr3_length,cdr3_nt,cdr3_aa
TRBD1,TRBV27,TRBJ1-4,medium-sized,14,TGTGCCAGCAGTCCCCGGGACAGTCATGAAAAACTGTTTTTT,CASSPRDSHEKLFF
NA,TRBV5-8,TRBJ2-1,NA,15,TGTGCCAGCAGCTTTCGGACAGCGGGGATTGATGAGCAGTTCTTC,CASSFRTAGIDEQFF
NA,TRBV5-1,TRBJ2-7,medium-sized,13,TGCGCCAGTTCCGGGACACCTACCTACGAGCAGTACTTC,CASSGTPTYEQYF
TRBD2,TRBV9,TRBJ2-1,NA,18,TGTGCCAGCAGCGTAGAGGGACTAGCGGGGGGGCCGGGGAATGAGCAGTTCTTC,CASSVEGLAGGPGNEQFF
NA,TRBV24-1,TRBJ2-7,few,12,TGTGCCACCAGTGATTTAGCAGGCGAGCAGTACTTC,CATSDLAGEQYF
TRBD1,TRBV7-6,TRBJ2-5,NA,14,TGTGCCAGCAGCTTAGAGTGGACAGGGGGGCCTAGCTCCTTC,CASSLEWTGGPSSF
NA,TRBV6-1,TRBJ2-7,NA,13,TGTGCCAGCAGTCAGCGGAACCTAGGCGAGCAGTACTTC,CASSQRNLGEQYF
NA,TRBV9,TRBJ1-4,NA,15,TGTGCCAGCAGGGCAGAAGGCGGGACTAATGACAACCTGTTTTTT,CASRAEGGTNDNLFF
NA,TRBV4-1,TRBJ2-7,NA,14,TGCGCCAGCAGCCAACCGGGCACTATTCGCGAGCAGTACTTC,CASSQPGTIREQYF
NA,TRBV3-1,TRBJ1-2,many,13,TGCGCCAGCAGCCAAGAACAGGGCAGGGGCTACGCCTTC,CASSQEQGRGYAF
TRBD2,TRBV20-1,TRBJ2-2,few,15,TGCAGTGCCCTGAAAGCGGGAGGGCAACCCGGGGAGCTGTTTTTT,CSALKAGGQPGELFF
NA,TRBV29-1,TRBJ2-6,NA,12,TGCAGCGTTGAGGCCTCCACGGGCCCTGAAGCTTTC,CSVEASTGPEAF
NA,TRBV9,TRBJ2-3,NA,16,TGTGCCAGCAGCGAGGAGGGGGGACTAACCACAGATACGCAGTATTTT,CASSEEGGLTTDTQYF
NA,TRBV5-1,TRBJ1-4,NA,14,TGCGCCAGCAGCTTGGAGGGGGGGGTTGAAAAACTGTTTTTT,CASSLEGGVEKLFF
NA,TRBV19,TRBJ1-2,once,16,TGTGCCAGTAGTACCTCCGGGACACAAGGGAACTATGGCTACACCTTC,CASSTSGTQGNYGYTF
NA,TRBV12-3/TRBV12-4,TRBJ1-5,few,20,TGTGCCAGCAGTTTTTCCCTATGGGTTCGTCAAGGGGGACCTAATCAGCCCCAGCATTTT,CASSFSLWVRQGGPNQPQHF
TRBD2,TRBV7-9,TRBJ2-7,many,14,TGTGCCAGCAGCGAAGGACTAGCGGGCTACGAGCAGTACTTC,CASSEGLAGYEQYF
NA,TRBV7-6,TRBJ1-4,NA,15,TGTGCCAGCAGCTTACAAGCGTGGACTAATGAAAAACTGTTTTTT,CASSLQAWTNEKLFF
NA,TRBV12-3/TRBV12-4,TRBJ1-2,NA,12,TGTGCCAGCGGGGACGGGAACTATGGCTACACCTTC,CASGDGNYGYTF
TRBD1,TRBV5-8,TRBJ1-3,few,16,TGTGCCAGCAGTTCCGGGACAGCGTCCTCTGGAAACACCATATATTTT,CASSSGTASSGNTIYF
TRBD2,TRBV5-4,TRBJ2-3,NA,14,TGTGCCAGCAGCTTGGTAGCGGGAGGGGATACGCAGTATTTT,CASSLVAGGDTQYF
TRBD1,TRBV5-1,TRBJ2-7,NA,14,TGCGCCAGCAGCTTGGAAGGGACAGGGGACGAGCAGTACTTC,CASSLEGTGDEQYF
NA,TRBV7-9,TRBJ1-4,few,16,TGTGCCAGCAGCCTCGGGAGCCCAGCAACTAATGAAAAACTGTTTTTT,CASSLGSPATNEKLFF
TRBD2,TRBV12-3/TRBV12-4,TRBJ2-1,NA,15,TGTGCCAGCAGTTTAGCGGGAGGGCCGGGTAATGAGCAGTTCTTC,CASSLAGGPGNEQFF
TRBD2,TRBV27,TRBJ2-1,NA,17,TGTGCCAGCAGTGCAGGACTAGCGGGTTTGTCTTACAATGAGCAGTTCTTC,CASSAGLAGLSYNEQFF
NA,TRBV7-2,TRBJ2-5,once,18,TGTGCCAGCAGCTTAGCGCGGTCAAAGACTGGGGGAAAACAGACCCAGTACTTC,CASSLARSKTGGKQTQYF
TRBD1,TRBV5-1,TRBJ2-1,NA,15,TGCGCCAGCAGCTTGGGGACAGGGAATTTCAATGAGCAGTTCTTC,CASSLGTGNFNEQFF
NA,TRBV12-3/TRBV12-4,TRBJ1-5,few,14,TGTGCCAGCAGTTTGGGGCTTAGCAATCAGCCCCAGCATTTT,CASSLGLSNQPQHF
TRBD2,TRBV6-6,TRBJ2-7,NA,13,TGTGCCAGCACCCCGGGGGGGTCCTACGAGCAGTACTTC,CASTPGGSYEQYF
NA,TRBV7-8,TRBJ2-2,NA,17,TGTGCCAGCAGTACGTACTTAGCGGAGCCAACCACCGGGGAGCTGTTTTTT,CASSTYLAEPTTGELFF
NA,TRBV20-1,TRBJ2-5,NA,14,TGCAGTGCTTACGGCGGCACTAGCATCGAGACCCAGTACTTC,CSAYGGTSIETQYF
TRBD1,TRBV7-6,TRBJ1-2,few,15,TGTGCCAGCGGCGTTAAGACAGGGCCGCCGTCTGGCCACACCTTC,CASGVKTGPPSGHTF
TRBD1,TRBV7-9,TRBJ2-1,few,15,TGTGCCAGCAGCTCCAGGGGACAGGCTAACAATGAGCAGTTCTTC,CASSSRGQANNEQFF
TRBD1,TRBV19,TRBJ1-4,medium-sized,16,TGTGCCAGCACAACCGGACAGGGAAGGTCTAGGGGAAAACTGTTTTTT,CASTTGQGRSRGKLFF
TRBD2,TRBV5-1,TRBJ2-3,NA,20,TGCGCCAGCAGCTTGGGACTAGCGGGGGTCCTCCACCCTAGCACAGATACGCAGTATTTT,CASSLGLAGVLHPSTDTQYF
NA,TRBV29-1,TRBJ2-1,once,12,TGCAGAATTAGCGGCTCGGGGAATGAGCAGTTCTTC,CRISGSGNEQFF
NA,TRBV20-1,TRBJ2-7,few,12,TGCAGTGCCCAGGGACCCACTTACGAGCAGTACTTC,CSAQGPTYEQYF
TRBD1,TRBV12-3/TRBV12-4,TRBJ2-7,NA,15,TGTGCCAGCAGTTTCGGCGCGGGACAGGGCCACGAGCAGTACTTC,CASSFGAGQGHEQYF
TRBD2,TRBV30,TRBJ2-7,NA,14,TGTGCCTGGAGTGTTCGCGGGAGGGCCGACGAGCAGTACTTC,CAWSVRGRADEQYF
TRBD2,TRBV18,TRBJ2-7,NA,14,TGTGCCAGCTCACCGGGACTAGCATCAGTCGAGCAGTACTTC,CASSPGLASVEQYF
TRBD1,TRBV29-1,TRBJ2-5,NA,16,TGCAGCGTTGAAGGGTCGCGGGACAGGGACCAAGAGACCCGGTACTTC,CSVEGSRDRDQETRYF
NA,TRBV19,TRBJ1-6,many,15,TGTGCCAGTAGCCCCGGAGTCGGGGGTAATTCACCCCTCCACTTT,CASSPGVGGNSPLHF
TRBD2,TRBV24-1,TRBJ2-3,once,16,TGTGCCACCAGTGACCCCGGCGGGGGTAGCACAGATACGCAGTATTTT,CATSDPGGGSTDTQYF
NA,TRBV6-6,TRBJ2-1,medium-sized,14,TGTGCCAGCAGTAAGTCCGGGACAAGCAATGAGCAGTTCTTC,CASSKSGTSNEQFF
NA,TRBV6-6,TRBJ1-1,NA,14,TGTGCCAGCGGTCCGAAACAGGGTAACACTAAAGCTTTCTTT,CASGPKQGNTKAFF